This T cell receptor beta chain was found in a study of graft-versus-host responses after intestinal transplantation. Turning to the study itself: All recipients were transplanted with multivisceral, liver-intestinal, or isolated intestinal grafts. Recipients were all induced with anti-thymocyte globulin, then given tacrolimus and steroids for about 3 years. Overall study findings and caveats: GvH clones were found in recipient marrow; some appeared first in ileum or blood.

On this clone itself: Its specificity is not known.

Assay used: immunoSEQ multiplex PCR; TCRdb lists only in-frame clones, some missing. Of 84,000 or so clones detected, 80% to 95% appear once; the ten largest clones hold 0.3% to 0.35%. V shed 6 bases, J shed 2 bases, and the junction held 4 bases outside the gene matches. The CDR3 consists of 13 residues. Per the germline V gene, CDR1 is SNHLY and CDR2 is FYNNEI. This receptor was obtained from a human donor who received an intestinal transplant. The sample was unstimulated CD4+ T cells sorted from spleen or lymph node cells, taken before intestinal transplant. This sequence joins TRBV2 and TRBJ2-7, with 7 nucleotides matching TRBD1. The CDR3 bases are TGTGCCAGCAGGGGGGACAGCCCCTACGAGCAGTACTTC. Its protein product is CASRGDSPYEQYF.